This entry lists 24 T cell receptor beta chains sequenced from one sample in a study of early T cells in non-severe SARS-CoV-2 infection. MiXCR, run by TCRdb on the 5' RACE reads, gives a single entry per CDR3 protein. The table has roughly 29,000 distinct CDR3 sequences, about 5% seen once; the top ten hold approximately 4.5%. The material sequenced was whole blood. The receptors stem from an adult who was a healthcare worker with PCR-confirmed SARS-CoV-2 infection or an uninfected control (not recorded which).

On this clonotype itself: A clone one base away is much larger, so this may be a read error. CDR3 nucleotides: TGTGCCTGTAACGGGGTCAAAGGCTACGAGCAGTACTTC. Encoded protein: CACNGVKGYEQYF. The chain uses TRBV30 and TRBJ2-7; possibly TRBD2 for D (5 bases). The CDR3 is 13 amino acids. V was clipped by 6 bases and J by 3 bases, with 15 bases between them. CDR1 is GTSNPN and CDR2 is SVGIG in the germline V gene (reference sequence).

This clonotype was detected many times. The rearrangement links TRBV7-6 to TRBJ2-1; 15 positions agree with TRBD2. The V segment lost 5 bases and the J segment 7 bases; nucleotides outside the gene matches: 9. The CDR3 loop spans 17 amino acids. The germline CDR1 and CDR2 sequences are SGHVS and FNYEAQ. The CDR3 DNA sequence: TGTGCCAGCAGCCCTGACCCCGGACTAGCGGGAGGGAATGAGCAGTTCTTC. This encodes CASSPDPGLAGGNEQFF.

V usage is TRBV5-1 and J usage is TRBJ2-5; TRBD2 is a possible D gene (5 bases). The CDR3 covers 15 residues. Trimming shortened V by 7 bases and J by 4 bases, and 20 bases separated the two germline ends. Germline assignment: CDR1 SGHRS and CDR2 YFSETQ. The CDR3 here is CASATGKTGRETQYF. CDR3 coding DNA: TGCGCCAGCGCTACCGGGAAAACGGGTAGAGAGACCCAGTACTTC.

This clonotype was detected many times. A junction end diverges from the germline sequence, so it may reflect a read error. The chain links TRBV7-2 to TRBJ1-4; weak D call: TRBD1 (6 bases). The CDR3 sequence is 15 residues long. Germline loops: CDR1 SGHTA, CDR2 FQGNSA. The CDR3 bases are TGCGCCAGCACCCCAGAGGGGGTAACTAATGAAAAACTGTTTTTT. It codes for CASTPEGVTNEKLFF.

This clonotype turned up a few times. This chain uses TRBV12-3 or TRBV12-4 with TRBJ2-1; unclear D gene. The CDR3 runs 13 residues. V lost 3 bases to trimming and J lost 0 bases, with 3 bases between them. CDR3 nucleotides: TGTGCCAGCAGTTTCAGCTCCTACAATGAGCAGTTCTTC. Protein product: CASSFSSYNEQFF.

This clonotype has only a few counts. A much larger clone lies one base from this, so it may be a read error. V gene TRBV2 combines with J gene TRBJ2-5; D perhaps matches TRBD1 (6 bases). V lost 0 bases and J lost 2, with 16 bases in between. CDR1 is SNHLY and CDR2 is FYNNEI in the germline V gene. The CDR3 contains 17 residues. The CDR3 reads CASSEAGTWEGQETQYF. As DNA, the CDR3 is TGTGCCAGCAGTGAAGCAGGGACATGGGAAGGGCAAGAGACCCAGTACTTC.

This clonotype was seen at least ten times. This sequence joins TRBV29-1 and TRBJ2-1; TRBD2 agrees at 12 bases. This CDR3 region has 12 residues. V dropped 6 bases and J dropped 13; count of bases not matched to a gene: 7. The germline V gene encodes CDR1 SQVTM and CDR2 ANQGSEA. The chain's CDR3 is CSVRTSGKSQFF. The CDR3 nucleotides are TGCAGCGTCAGGACTAGCGGGAAGTCACAGTTCTTC.

Details on this clonotype: A much more abundant neighbour one base away suggests this may be a read error. Here the CDR3 reads CIERLASYNEQFF. The CDR3 nucleotides are TGCATCGAGCGACTAGCTTCCTACAATGAGCAGTTCTTC. The gene calls are TRBV29-1 and TRBJ2-1; TRBD2 aligns across 7 bases. The CDR3 runs 13 residues. Germline CDR1 and CDR2: SQVTM and ANQGSEA.

In its sample, this clonotype was seen many times. V usage is TRBV6-5 and J usage is TRBJ2-4, with 9 bases that match TRBD1. J gave up 9 bases and V 5 bases, and 11 bases lay outside the gene matches. This CDR3 spans 15 amino acids. Germline CDR1 MNHEY, CDR2 SVGAGI. The CDR3 nucleotides read TGTGCCAGCAGTGCCCGGACAGGGGCCCGGGTCATTCAGTACTTC. Translated: CASSARTGARVIQYF.

This rearrangement joins TRBV3-1 to TRBJ2-4; D may be TRBD2 (6 bases). V was trimmed by 1 base and J by 0 bases, leaving 10 bases between them. In germline, CDR1 is LGHDT, CDR2 YNNKEL (reference sequence). The CDR3 runs 16 residues. In DNA, the CDR3 is TGTGCCAGCAGCCAAGTCGGGGGACTAGCCAAAAACATTCAGTACTTC. This translates into CASSQVGGLAKNIQYF.

This clonotype was counted ten times or more. The V gene is TRBV29-1, the J gene TRBJ2-3, with 12 bases that match TRBD2. Losses at the gene ends were 7 bases for V and 4 bases for J; bases not matched to a gene: 6. The CDR3 spans 14 residues. Germline V gene lookup returns CDR1 SQVTM and CDR2 ANQGSEA. CDR3 nucleotides: TGCAGCGGATCCCTAGCGGGAGGGGCAGATACGCAGTATTTT. Translated, it gives CSGSLAGGADTQYF.

This clonotype was counted at least ten times. The chain employs TRBV29-1 and TRBJ2-3; D unclear. Trimming stripped 7 bases from V and 3 bases from J, with 11 bases between. The CDR3 consists of 12 residues. Germline V CDR1 and CDR2: SQVTM, ANQGSEA. CDR3 in DNA: TGCAGCGCGCAGTCTGGGACAGATACGCAGTATTTT. Protein product: CSAQSGTDTQYF.

This rearrangement joins TRBV29-1 to TRBJ2-1; D is unresolved. Germline V gene lookup returns CDR1 SQVTM and CDR2 ANQGSEA. V was shortened by 6 bases and J by 5 bases, with 14 bases between the two germline ends. This CDR3 has 13 residues. This chain's CDR3 is CSVTKLADNEQFF. The CDR3 bases are TGCAGCGTCACCAAGTTGGCGGACAATGAGCAGTTCTTC.

Concerning this clonotype: Possible read error: a much larger clone is one base away. This is likely a read error, given that the CDR3 carries no conserved phenylalanine or tryptophan at its end. This rearrangement joins TRBV15 to TRBJ2-3, with TRBD2 identical over 14 bases. The CDR3 spans 16 residues. Germline V gives CDR1 LNHNV, CDR2 YYDKDF (reference sequence). The J segment lost 5 bases and the V segment lost 5 bases, leaving 6 bases of the junction unmatched. CDR3 in DNA: TGTGCCACCAGCCGCGGGACTAGCGGGAGTGGAGATACGCAGTATTTA. Translation gives CATSRGTSGSGDTQYL.

This clonotype was seen repeatedly, ten times or more. The genes are TRBV6-2 or TRBV6-3 and TRBJ1-1; D ambiguous. This CDR3 spans 13 amino acids. The germline gives CDR1 MNHEY, CDR2 SVGEGT. Trimming pared 2 bases from V and 4 bases from J, leaving 8 bases between. The CDR3 nucleotides read TGTGCCAGCAGTTACGGGTGGTCCACTGAAGCTTTCTTT. Protein: CASSYGWSTEAFF.

This clonotype was seen many times. The rearrangement links TRBV20-1 to TRBJ1-5; D ambiguous. Germline CDR1 DFQATT, CDR2 SNEGSKA (reference sequence). There are 13 residues in the CDR3. V lost 1 base and J lost 4, with 8 bases in between. The CDR3 coding sequence is TGCAGTGCTAGAGTGTGGGGTAATCAGCCCCAGCATTTT. Residues: CSARVWGNQPQHF.

Many counts were recorded for this clonotype. The chain is built from TRBV10-3 and TRBJ2-2; TRBD2 might be the D (6 bases). The length of the CDR3 is 15 residues. V gave up 6 bases and J gave up 1 base, with 12 bases separating them. Germline V lookup: CDR1 ENHRY, CDR2 SYGVKD. The DNA of the CDR3 is TGTGCCATCAGCGTTGGAGGGGTGAACACCGGGGAGCTGTTTTTT. This translates into CAISVGGVNTGELFF.

The chain links TRBV14 to TRBJ2-1, with D maybe TRBD2 (6 bases). Trimming pared 0 bases from V and 6 bases from J, leaving 9 bases between. There are 14 residues in the CDR3. Germline V gene data show CDR1 as SGHDN and CDR2 as FVKESK. The CDR3 DNA is TGTGCCAGCAGCCAAGATCTGGGGGGCAATGAGCAGTTCTTC. Protein product: CASSQDLGGNEQFF.

Many counts were recorded for this clonotype. The CDR3 protein is CATSDVGLTRHNEQFF. As DNA, the CDR3 is TGTGCCACCAGTGATGTAGGACTAACAAGGCACAATGAGCAGTTCTTC. J is TRBJ2-1 and V is TRBV24-1; possible D gene TRBD2, 6 bases. Germline loops: CDR1 KGHDR, CDR2 SFDVKD. With 3 bases removed from V and 5 bases from J, the gap between germline ends came to 16 bases. This CDR3 is built from 16 residues.

This clonotype was counted many times. This chain joins TRBV5-1 and TRBJ2-7; D remains ambiguous. Between the trimmed V and J ends, which lost 1 base and 5 bases, there was a span of 25 bases. The CDR3 is 18 amino acids. The germline V gene has CDR1 SGHRS and CDR2 YFSETQ. In nucleotides, the CDR3 is TGCGCCAGCAGCTTGATTCTTGATGTAGGTCCATATCACCACGAGCAGTACTTC. Its protein product is CASSLILDVGPYHHEQYF.

This clonotype was recorded at least ten times. The chain carries TRBV9 and TRBJ2-2; D not certain. The CDR3 is 13 amino acids. CDR1 is SGDLS and CDR2 is YYNGEE in the germline V gene. Between the trimmed V and J ends, which lost 0 bases and 4 bases, there was a span of 4 bases. The CDR3 is CASSVGGTGELFF. CDR3 bases: TGTGCCAGCAGCGTAGGTGGCACCGGGGAGCTGTTTTTT. Filled out from reference TRBV9 and TRBJ2-2, the complete variable domain reads DSGVTQTPKHLITATGQRVTLRCSPRSGDLSVYWYQQSLDQGLQFLIQYYNGEERAKGNILERFSAQQFPDLHSELNLSSLELGDSALYFCASSVGGTGELFFGEGSRLTVL.

This clonotype occurred many times. The chain uses TRBV6-5 and TRBJ1-2; tentatively, D is TRBD1 (5 bases). Germline loops: CDR1 MNHEY, CDR2 SVGAGI. CDR3 length: 17 amino acids. V gave up 6 bases and J gave up 3 bases, with 23 bases separating them. The CDR3 reads CASSRLRGTRSDYGYTF. The CDR3 coding sequence is TGTGCCAGCAGCCGCCTCCGTGGGACGAGAAGTGACTATGGCTACACCTTC.

This clonotype was seen more than once but under ten times. CDR3 sequence: CASSVLGLATDTQYF. Written as DNA, the CDR3 is TGTGCCAGCAGTGTGTTGGGACTAGCGACAGATACGCAGTATTTT. This chain links TRBV6-4 with TRBJ2-3; 10 bases match TRBD2. J was trimmed by 3 bases and V by 4 bases; bases with no gene match: 4. In germline, CDR1 is MRHNA, CDR2 SNTAGT. The CDR3 extends over 15 amino acids.

This clonotype has a count of ten or more. The V gene is TRBV7-9, the J gene TRBJ1-2; D may be TRBD1 (6 bases). V was clipped by 5 bases and J by 2 bases, with 9 bases between them. CDR1 SEHNR and CDR2 FQNEAQ come from the germline V gene (reference sequence). The CDR3 runs 13 residues. CDR3 bases: TGTGCCAGCAGCGTACAGGGAAACTATGGCTACACCTTC. It specifies CASSVQGNYGYTF.